These 10 T cell receptor beta chains came from one sample sequenced in a study of blood T cell repertoires in COVID-19 (dated by TCRdb to between 2020 and 2021). The library was made by the immunoSEQ multiplex PCR assay. The immuneACCESS repertoire file appears here via TCRdb, limited to in-frame rearrangements. These files lack a portion of the clones; in checked studies, under half of the deficit traces to unresolved V genes, and the cause of the others is not known. In this sample the table shows roughly 300,000 clones, approximately 82% of which occur a single time. The top ten hold roughly 1.2% of the sample. Sequences were obtained from peripheral blood. The receptors were gathered from a woman in her forties or fifties with acute or convalescent COVID-19.

The rearrangement links TRBV29-1 to TRBJ2-3; possibly TRBD2 for D (6 bases). The CDR3 spans 12 residues. The germline CDR1 and CDR2 sequences are SQVTM and ANQGSEA. Deletions cut 2 bases from V and 9 bases from J, with 12 bases between. In DNA, the CDR3 is TGCAGCGTTGAAAGTGGGGGGAGGACGCAGTATTTT. Translated, it gives CSVESGGRTQYF.

This sequence joins TRBV4-2 and TRBJ2-2; possibly TRBD2 for D (5 bases). The V gene's germline CDR1 is LGHNA and CDR2 YNFKEQ. The CDR3 has 16 residues. Trimming took 1 base from V and 5 from J, leaving 14 bases between them. CDR3 DNA: TGTGCCAGCAGCCAAGGGTGGGGAGTAGGGACCGGGGAGCTGTTTTTT. Protein sequence: CASSQGWGVGTGELFF.

CDR3 residues: CASSMGAGNTEAFF. The CDR3 nucleotides read TGCGCCAGCAGCATGGGGGCGGGGAACACTGAAGCTTTCTTT. The chain employs TRBV5-1 and TRBJ1-1; a possible D gene is TRBD1 (6 bases). The V end lost 4 bases, the J end lost 1 base, and 11 bases lay between the germline ends. The CDR3 loop spans 14 amino acids. CDR1 and CDR2 from the germline V gene are SGHRS and YFSETQ. Looking up the rest from reference TRBV5-1 and TRBJ1-1 gives the full variable domain: KAGVTQTPRYLIKTRGQQVTLSCSPISGHRSVSWYQQTPGQGLQFLFEYFSETQRNKGNFPGRFSGRQFSNSRSEMNVSTLELGDSALYLCASSMGAGNTEAFFGQGTRLTVV.

The table lists this clone with a count of one. This chain links TRBV5-4 with TRBJ1-6, with 10 bases fitting TRBD1. Per germline, CDR1 SGHNT and CDR2 YYREEE (reference sequence). This CDR3 region has 14 residues. V shed 3 bases, J shed 7 bases, and the junction held 1 base outside the gene matches. CDR3 nucleotides: TGTGCCAGCAGCTGGGACAGGGGAAATTCACCCCTCCACTTT. Protein sequence: CASSWDRGNSPLHF.

The gene calls are TRBV2 and TRBJ1-2; TRBD1 agrees at 10 bases. This CDR3 spans 14 amino acids. The trim removed 7 bases at V and 1 base at J, leaving 3 bases unmatched. The germline gives CDR1 SNHLY, CDR2 FYNNEI. DNA of the CDR3: TGTGCCAGCAACGACAGGGGGCGTAACTATGGCTACACCTTC. This sequence encodes CASNDRGRNYGYTF.

This clone was seen a few times. The chain couples TRBV5-6 to TRBJ2-1; tentatively, D is TRBD2 (7 bases). CDR3 length: 14 residues. Germline CDR1 reads SGHDT; CDR2 reads YYEEEE. Between the trimmed V and J ends, which lost 3 bases and 9 bases, there was a span of 16 bases. The CDR3 protein is CASSSGGARSEQFF. CDR3 DNA: TGTGCCAGCAGCTCTGGGGGGGCCCGTAGTGAGCAGTTCTTC. Based on the CDR3 plus reference TRBV5-6 and TRBJ2-1, the full variable domain is DAGVTQSPTHLIKTRGQQVTLRCSPKSGHDTVSWYQQALGQGPQFIFQYYEEEERQRGNFPDRFSGHQFPNYSSELNVNALLLGDSALYLCASSSGGARSEQFFGPGTRLTVL.

The V and J genes are TRBV18 and TRBJ2-1, with 8 positions matching TRBD2. This CDR3 contains 15 residues. Germline V gene data show CDR1 as KGHSH and CDR2 as LQKENI. Trimming at V came to 1 base and at J to 9 bases, leaving 8 bases not matched to a gene. Here the CDR3 reads CASSPRAGEVGEQFF. The DNA of the CDR3 is TGTGCCAGCTCACCACGAGCGGGAGAGGTTGGTGAGCAGTTCTTC.

J is TRBJ1-4 and V is TRBV6-4; 9 nucleotides match TRBD1. This CDR3 is 15 amino acids long. J lost 5 bases, V lost 6 bases, and 7 bases had no gene match. The V gene's germline CDR1 is MRHNA and CDR2 SNTAGT. CDR3 loop: CASRKTGGTNEKLFF. The CDR3 nucleotides are TGTGCCAGCAGAAAGACAGGGGGAACGAATGAAAAACTGTTTTTT.

The chain joins TRBV5-4 to TRBJ2-5, with TRBD2 matching over 8 bases. Trimming took 0 bases from V and 3 from J; bases not matched to a gene: 7. In germline, CDR1 is SGHNT, CDR2 YYREEE (reference sequence). This CDR3 is 16 amino acids long. The CDR3 DNA follows: TGTGCCAGCAGCTTGGACCCAGCGGGGGAAGAAGAGACCCAGTACTTC. Its translation is CASSLDPAGEEETQYF.

As regards this clone: No conserved phenylalanine or tryptophan ends this CDR3, so it is likely a read error. The limits of the CDR3 on the DNA are not certain, so only TCRdb's listed CDR3 is given. The chain combines TRBV6-6 with TRBJ1-2; TRBD1, as called in the table, went unchecked against the DNA. CDR1 and CDR2 (germline): MNHNY, SVGAGI (reference sequence). Inclusive of both ends, the CDR3 amounts to 12 amino acids. The chain's CDR3 is CASSPGSQEPRH.